The 5 T cell receptor beta chains below all came from one sample that was sequenced in a study of blood T cells in healthy people across ages. The second PCR ran about 6 to 12 cycles with a sample-barcoded 5' primer and J-beta primers. TCRdb independently ran MiXCR on the 5' RACE reads; one entry per CDR3 protein. The table has 660,000 or so distinct CDR3 sequences, 58% seen once. Sequencing was carried out using blood. The receptors were sampled from a man in his fifties or sixties in good health.

A few counts support this clonotype. This chain connects TRBV20-1 to TRBJ1-5; 7 nucleotides match TRBD1. Trimming took 6 bases from V and 2 from J; bases not matched to a gene: 7. This CDR3 is 14 amino acids long. Germline lookup yields CDR1 DFQATT and CDR2 SNEGSKA (reference sequence). CDR3 residues: CSATDRAGNQPQHF. CDR3 coding DNA: TGCAGTGCAACCGACAGGGCAGGCAATCAGCCCCAGCATTTT.

The CDR3, as DNA: TGCGCCAGCAGCCTAGGACTAGGCTCGGATACGCAGTATTTT. This sequence encodes CASSLGLGSDTQYF. V usage is TRBV5-1 and J usage is TRBJ2-3; 7 nucleotides agree with TRBD2. Germline CDR1 SGHRS, CDR2 YFSETQ. The CDR3 is 14 residues long. V lost 4 bases, J lost 6 bases, and 8 bases stayed unmatched.

This clonotype appeared a few times. V gene TRBV28 combines with J gene TRBJ1-1; D not resolved. CDR1 and CDR2 from the germline V gene are MDHEN and SYDVKM. V was clipped by 2 bases and J by 3 bases, with 7 bases between them. The length of the CDR3 is 13 residues. Written as DNA, the CDR3 is TGTGCCAGCAGTTTAGGACCTTACACTGAAGCTTTCTTT. Translated, it gives CASSLGPYTEAFF.

The CDR3 region has the DNA TGTGCCAGCATCCGGGACATTTCCTACAATGAGCAGTACTTC. Amino acids: CASIRDISYNEQYF. V usage is TRBV7-2 and J usage is TRBJ2-1, with D possibly being TRBD1 (6 bases). The J call may be faulty, since TRBJ2-7 better matches the DNA end. The CDR3 length is 14 residues. Per germline, CDR1 SGHTA and CDR2 FQGNSA.

Comment on this clonotype: A junction boundary mismatches the germline segment, possibly from a read error. V is TRBV20-1 and J is TRBJ2-5, with 10 bases lining up with TRBD2. The V gene's germline CDR1 is DFQATT and CDR2 SNEGSKA (reference sequence). This CDR3 spans 15 amino acids. The CDR3 reads CSAGDSGGYKETQYF. CDR3 coding DNA: TGCAGTGCTGGAGATAGCGGGGGGTACAAAGAGACCCAGTACTTC.